These 5 T cell receptor beta chains originate from one sample sequenced in a study of T-cell reconstitution after alpha-beta-depleted transplantation in children. Molecular barcoding with unique molecular identifiers was used for the TCRbeta library. TCRdb reanalysed the PCR reads using MiXCR and keeps one entry per CDR3 protein. This sample has 670,000 or so distinct CDR3 sequences, with 10% to 15% found just once. This specimen consisted of PBMCs, obtained before TCRalphabeta/CD19-depleted stem cell transplant. The receptors were sampled from a girl aged 2-10 years with congenital amegakaryocytic thrombocytopenia, due to receive a stem cell transplant.

The chain combines TRBV5-1 with TRBJ2-6, with a weak D call TRBD1 (6 bases). Per the germline V gene, CDR1 is SGHRS and CDR2 is YFSETQ. This CDR3 spans 17 amino acids. The V end was cut by 4 bases, the J end by 4 bases, with 18 bases between. CDR3 residues: CASSTEQGVYGANVLTF. CDR3 sequence (DNA): TGCGCCAGCAGCACGGAACAGGGTGTTTACGGGGCCAACGTCCTGACTTTC. Supplemented by reference TRBV5-1 and TRBJ2-6, the full variable domain reads KAGVTQTPRYLIKTRGQQVTLSCSPISGHRSVSWYQQTPGQGLQFLFEYFSETQRNKGNFPGRFSGRQFSNSRSEMNVSTLELGDSALYLCASSTEQGVYGANVLTFGAGSRLTVL.

The sample holds many counts of this clonotype. The chain is built from TRBV20-1 and TRBJ2-3, with TRBD1 identical over 7 bases. CDR1 DFQATT and CDR2 SNEGSKA come from the germline V gene (reference sequence). Trimming took 0 bases from V and 6 from J; bases not matched to a gene: 12. There are 16 residues in the CDR3. CDR3 coding DNA: TGCAGTGCTAGAGATAATTCGGGACAGACTATTGATACGCAGTATTTT. Translating gives CSARDNSGQTIDTQYF.

This clonotype came up a few times. The rearrangement uses TRBV20-1 and TRBJ1-1, with a weak D call TRBD1 (5 bases). With 1 base removed from V and 6 bases from J, the gap between germline ends came to 12 bases. The V gene's germline CDR1 is DFQATT and CDR2 SNEGSKA (reference sequence). The CDR3 extends over 13 amino acids. CDR3 sequence: CSARAGGVPEAFF. CDR3 bases: TGCAGTGCTAGAGCTGGGGGGGTACCTGAAGCTTTCTTT.

This clonotype was seen many times. The chain uses TRBV27 and TRBJ2-7; D uncertain. CDR3 length: 11 amino acids. Trimming cost V 4 bases and J 9 bases, with 10 bases left between them. CDR1 is MNHEY and CDR2 is SMNVEV in the germline V gene (reference sequence). The CDR3 DNA reads TGTGCCAGCAGTTCCCCGTTGGTGCAGTACTTC. Its protein product is CASSSPLVQYF.

This clonotype was counted a few times. The gene calls are TRBV29-1 and TRBJ2-4; 9 positions match TRBD1. The CDR3 length is 12 residues. From germline, CDR1 is SQVTM and CDR2 ANQGSEA. V lost 4 bases, J lost 9 bases, and 4 bases stayed unmatched. As DNA, the CDR3 is TGCAGCGTTGGCGGACAGGGGATCATTCAGTACTTC. Translation gives CSVGGQGIIQYF.